Listed below are T cell receptor beta chains from one sample, sequenced in a study of OX40 agonist ivuxolimab in advanced cancers. Assay used: immunoSEQ multiplex PCR; TCRdb lists only in-frame clones, some missing. The table has approximately 29,000 clones, more than 65% seen once; the top ten hold over 8.5%. Sequencing was performed on CD4+ or CD8+ T cells sorted from blood, taken in a trial of the OX40 agonist ivuxolimab. The receptors originated from an adult with an advanced solid tumor such as melanoma, head and neck, liver or kidney cancer. CDR3s include the opening cysteine and the closing phenylalanine or tryptophan. A D gene is named only where the DNA matches it firmly. Clone size is stated in some rows and not others, as once, few, many or a class when expanded.

TRBJ2-1 TRBV18 NA NA TGTGCCAGCTCTCACCGGGATGAGCAGTTCTTC CASSHRDEQFF
TRBJ1-2 TRBV13 NA NA TGTGCCAGCAGCTTAAGTCAGACCACTAACTATGGCTACACCTTC CASSLSQTTNYGYTF
TRBJ2-7 TRBV19 NA TRBD1 TGTGCCAGTAGTATGATAGCAGGGGGCGAGCAGTACTTC CASSMIAGGEQYF
TRBJ2-2 TRBV21-1 NA NA TGTGCCAGCAGCAGGTGGTCGTTCGGCAGGGTGTTACAGGGCACCGGGGAGCTGTTTTTT CASSRWSFGRVLQGTGELFF
TRBJ1-5 TRBV4-3 NA NA TGCGCCAGCAGCCAAGATAGTGCGAGCAATCAGCCCCAGCATTTT CASSQDSASNQPQHF
TRBJ2-1 TRBV4-2 NA TRBD2 TGTGCCAGCAGCCAAGAACTAGCGGGGGCCTACAATGAGCAGTTCTTC CASSQELAGAYNEQFF
TRBJ2-1 TRBV6-5 NA NA TGTGCCAGCACCCCTCTGCTCCTTACAAATGAGCAGTTCTTC CASTPLLLTNEQFF
TRBJ1-2 TRBV11-2 NA NA TGTGCCAGCAGCTTAGTACTGGGAAGGAACTATGGCTACACCTTC CASSLVLGRNYGYTF
TRBJ2-7 TRBV9 NA NA TGTGCCAGCAGCGTAGAGTGGGACTCTAAAGGGACCTACGAGCAGTACTTC CASSVEWDSKGTYEQYF
TRBJ2-2 TRBV6-5 few NA TGTGCCACCGCGGCGGGACAGAGTAACACCGGGGAGCTGTTTTTT CATAAGQSNTGELFF
TRBJ1-1 TRBV6-5 NA NA TGTGCCAGCAGTTACTCCCCCTCCACTGAAGCTTTCTTT CASSYSPSTEAFF
TRBJ1-2 TRBV7-9 NA NA TGTGCCAGCAGCCCACGGGGATTCCTTAACTATGGCTACACCTTC CASSPRGFLNYGYTF
TRBJ1-5 TRBV27 NA NA TGTGCCAGCAGTTTATACGCTTATAGCAATCAGCCCCAGCATTTT CASSLYAYSNQPQHF
TRBJ2-7 TRBV19 NA NA TGTGCCAGTAGTATAGCCGCCGGGCAGAACTACGAGCAGTACTTC CASSIAAGQNYEQYF
TRBJ2-1 TRBV7-8 NA NA TGTGCCAGCAGCTTGATCCTCCCCGATTACAATGAGCAGTTCTTC CASSLILPDYNEQFF
TRBJ1-1 TRBV19 few NA TGTGCCAGTACGGCGACTGAAGCTTTCTTT CASTATEAFF
TRBJ2-5 TRBV5-6 NA TRBD2 TGTGCCAGCAGCTTGGAGGTCGGACTAGGGGAGACCCAGTACTTC CASSLEVGLGETQYF
TRBJ2-5 TRBV14 few NA TGTGCCAGCAGCCAAGTAGAGGACAGCTTCCAAGAGACCCAGTACTTC CASSQVEDSFQETQYF
TRBJ1-2 TRBV7-9 few NA TGTGCCAGCAGCCTCCGGGACCCCCCCGACTATGGCTACACCTTC CASSLRDPPDYGYTF
TRBJ2-5 TRBV18 NA NA TGTGCCAGCTCACCGATGGGGGCCTCACAGTACTTC CASSPMGASQYF
TRBJ1-5 TRBV2 NA TRBD1 TGTGCCACCCAGGGGGCGGGAAATCAGCCCCAGCATTTT CATQGAGNQPQHF
TRBJ2-3 TRBV5-4 NA NA TGTGCCAGCAGCGACGCGGGCTTCACAGATACGCAGTATTTT CASSDAGFTDTQYF
TRBJ1-6 TRBV7-3 NA NA TGTGCCAGCAGCTTTAAGATTAATTCACCCCTCCACTTT CASSFKINSPLHF
TRBJ1-4 TRBV7-9 few NA TGTGCCAGCAGCTTGGACGAGGGCTCAACTAATGAAAAACTGTTTTTT CASSLDEGSTNEKLFF
TRBJ2-7 TRBV29-1 NA TRBD1 TGCAGCGTTGAAGATCCCGACAGGGCGTCTCCTTACGAGCAGTACTTC CSVEDPDRASPYEQYF
TRBJ2-2 TRBV7-2 NA NA TGTGCCAGCAGGGCGGACAGCGGGGAGCTGTTTTTT CASRADSGELFF
TRBJ2-5 TRBV7-9 NA NA TGTGCCAGCAGCCCCTCCCCCGCGGGGTCGGAGACCCAGTACTTC CASSPSPAGSETQYF
TRBJ1-2 TRBV5-6 NA TRBD1 TGTGCCAGCAGCTACTATAGACAGGGGGCTCACTATGGCTACACCTTC CASSYYRQGAHYGYTF
TRBJ1-1 TRBV19 NA NA TGTGCCAGTAGACGGCGCCCGACAGGTGTCATAGAAGCTTTCTTT CASRRRPTGVIEAFF
TRBJ1-1 TRBV4-3 NA NA TGCGCCAGCAGCCAAGATTACCCAGGCGGTTGGGAAGCTTTCTTT CASSQDYPGGWEAFF
TRBJ1-5 TRBV4-3 NA TRBD1 TGCGCCAGCAGCCAAGAGAGGGACAGGGTTCAGCATTTT CASSQERDRVQHF
TRBJ1-5 TRBV7-2 NA NA TGTGCCAGCAGCTCCGGCGTCCAGCAGCCCCAGCATTTT CASSSGVQQPQHF
TRBJ2-7 TRBV10-2 NA TRBD2 TGCGCCAGCAGTGAGGGGACTAGACCCTACGAGCAGTACTTC CASSEGTRPYEQYF
TRBJ1-2 TRBV7-9 NA NA TGTGCCAGCAGCCTAGGGCATGCGGGCACAGACTATGGCTACACCTTC CASSLGHAGTDYGYTF
TRBJ2-1 TRBV4-3 NA NA TGCGCCAGCAGCCGCCGGGACTCGTACAATGAGCAGTTCTTC CASSRRDSYNEQFF
TRBJ1-2 TRBV7-8 NA NA TGTGCCAGCAGCTTAGGGCGGGGGACGGGCGGCTACACCTTC CASSLGRGTGGYTF
TRBJ1-4 TRBV7-9 NA NA TGTGCCAGCAGCTTGGGCCCCGGGGGCCGGGAAAAACTGTTTTTT CASSLGPGGREKLFF
TRBJ2-7 TRBV7-9 once NA TGTGCCAGCAGCTCAACACCCACGACAGCGCGATACGAGCAGTACTTC CASSSTPTTARYEQYF
TRBJ2-5 TRBV4-3 NA TRBD2 TGCGCCAGCAGCCAAGATCCCCCTAGCGGGGCTGCCCAAGAGACCCAGTACTTC CASSQDPPSGAAQETQYF
TRBJ2-7 TRBV6-5 NA TRBD2 TGTGCCAGCAGTTACTCGAACCTAGCGGGGTACGAGCAGTACTTC CASSYSNLAGYEQYF
TRBJ1-1 TRBV16 NA NA TGTGCCAGCAGTGACGGGACCGACCCTCCCAATGAAGCTTTCTTT CASSDGTDPPNEAFF
TRBJ1-1 TRBV6-5 NA NA TGTGCCAGCAGACCCGGACACATGAACACTGAAGCTTTCTTT CASRPGHMNTEAFF
TRBJ2-1 TRBV14 NA NA TGTGCCAGCAGCCAATACAGCCTCTCCTACAATGAGCAGTTCTTC CASSQYSLSYNEQFF
TRBJ2-7 TRBV5-4 NA TRBD1 TGTGCCAGCAGCTTGGAGGGGGCGTACGAGCAGTACTTC CASSLEGAYEQYF
TRBJ2-7 TRBV6-5 NA NA TGTGCCAGCAGTTACATTGGGAGCTCCTACGAGCAGTACTTC CASSYIGSSYEQYF
TRBJ2-4 TRBV6-5 once NA TGTGCCAGCAGTTACTCAGGGGAGATAGCCAAAAACATTCAGTACTTC CASSYSGEIAKNIQYF
TRBJ2-1 TRBV9 NA TRBD2 TGTGCCAGCAGCGCCCCGGATGGGACTAGCGGTCGGGAGCAGTTCTTC CASSAPDGTSGREQFF
TRBJ2-7 TRBV29-1 NA NA TGCAGCGTTGCACACGGCGAGCAGTACTTC CSVAHGEQYF
TRBJ2-7 TRBV19 NA TRBD2 TGTGCCAGTAATCAGGGACTAGGCAACGAGCAGTACTTC CASNQGLGNEQYF
TRBJ1-3 TRBV9 NA NA TGTGCCAGCAGCGTAGATGTGGGGGCGGCCATATATTTT CASSVDVGAAIYF
TRBJ2-5 TRBV7-8 NA NA TGTGCCAGCAGACACCGAGGGGGGCGAGAGACCCAGTACTTC CASRHRGGRETQYF
TRBJ2-5 TRBV7-9 few NA TGTGCCAGCAGCCGACCGGCGGGGCAAGAGACCCAGTACTTC CASSRPAGQETQYF
TRBJ2-1 TRBV7-6 once TRBD2 TGTGCCAGCAGCTTATCCCGGGCTAGCGGGGGGAGGAATGAGCAGTTCTTC CASSLSRASGGRNEQFF
TRBJ2-2 TRBV11-1 once TRBD1 TGTGCCAGCAGCTCTTGGTACCGACAGGGGGCGACCGGGGAGCTGTTTTTT CASSSWYRQGATGELFF
TRBJ2-3 TRBV7-9 NA NA TGTGCCAGCACCGGCGGTACGCAGTATTTT CASTGGTQYF
TRBJ2-5 TRBV9 NA TRBD2 TGTGCCAGCAGCGCCGGGACTAGCGGGGGGGCCCAAGAGACCCAGTACTTC CASSAGTSGGAQETQYF
TRBJ2-5 TRBV6-6 once NA TGTGCCAGCAGTTACGGCACTAGTCAAGAGACCCAGTACTTC CASSYGTSQETQYF
TRBJ2-3 TRBV13 NA NA TGTGCCAGCAGCTCGAGGTCCGGGGAATCCGCAGATACGCAGTATTTT CASSSRSGESADTQYF
TRBJ1-1 TRBV11-2 NA NA TGTGCCAGCAGCCCCGGGACCTCGAGCACTGAAGCTTTCTTT CASSPGTSSTEAFF
TRBJ2-5 TRBV6-5 NA NA TGTGCCAGCAGTTATGGGTTGTCGGGGACCCAGTACTTC CASSYGLSGTQYF